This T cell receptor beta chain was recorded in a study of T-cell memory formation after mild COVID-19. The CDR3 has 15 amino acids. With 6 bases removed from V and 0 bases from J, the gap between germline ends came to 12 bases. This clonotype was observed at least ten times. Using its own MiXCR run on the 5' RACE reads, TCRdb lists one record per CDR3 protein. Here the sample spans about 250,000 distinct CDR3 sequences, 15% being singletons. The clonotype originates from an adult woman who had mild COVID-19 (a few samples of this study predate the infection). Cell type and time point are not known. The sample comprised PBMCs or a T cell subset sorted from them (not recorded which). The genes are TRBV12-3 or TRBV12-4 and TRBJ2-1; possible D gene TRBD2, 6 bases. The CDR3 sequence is CASSRTSFSYNEQFF. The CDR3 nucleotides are TGTGCCAGCAGCCGTACTAGCTTCTCCTACAATGAGCAGTTCTTC.